What follows are 2 T cell receptor beta chains derived from one specimen sequenced in a study of blood T cell repertoires in COVID-19. Assay used: immunoSEQ multiplex PCR; TCRdb lists only in-frame clones, some missing. The sample lists approximately 410,000 clones; 80% to 90% were seen once. What was sequenced was peripheral blood. These receptors all stem from a woman in her 30s with active or convalescent COVID-19.

This chain links TRBV3-1 (or the pseudogene TRBV3-2) with TRBJ2-2, with D maybe TRBD2 (5 bases). The CDR3 runs to 15 residues. Germline V CDR1 and CDR2: LGHDT, YNNKEL (reference sequence). V lost 2 bases, J lost 3 bases, and 10 bases lay in between. The CDR3 nucleotides read TGTGCCAGCAGCCAACGAGGGAGTGACACCGGGGAGCTGTTTTTT. This gives the protein CASSQRGSDTGELFF.

The CDR3: CASSKASTREQFF. CDR3 sequence (DNA): TGTGCCAGTAGTAAGGCTAGCACTCGGGAGCAGTTCTTC. The chain employs TRBV19 and TRBJ2-1, with TRBD2 as a possible D gene (5 bases). The CDR3 runs to 13 residues. V was trimmed by 4 bases and J by 10 bases, leaving 14 bases between them. Germline CDR1 LNHDA, CDR2 SQIVND (reference sequence).